The 14 T cell receptor beta chains below all came from one sample that was sequenced in a study of T cell responses to AZD1222 COVID-19 vaccine. TCRdb's copy holds only in-frame clones and misses some; the assay was immunoSEQ multiplex PCR. The sample shows tens of thousands of clones, about 86% of them seen only once. The starting material was peripheral blood, obtained on day 0 of AZD1222 vaccination. The receptor set was obtained from an adult in good health.

This clone has just one count. V gene TRBV19 combines with J gene TRBJ2-7, with D unresolved. V lost 3 bases and J 0 bases, leaving 6 bases between the germline ends. CDR3 length: 13 amino acids. Germline V gives CDR1 LNHDA, CDR2 SQIVND (reference sequence). The CDR3 spells CASSIGPSYEQYF. The CDR3 coding sequence is TGTGCCAGTAGTATTGGACCCTCCTACGAGCAGTACTTC. Full variable domain (rest looked up from reference TRBV19 and TRBJ2-7): DGGITQSPKYLFRKEGQNVTLSCEQNLNHDAMYWYRQDPGQGLRLIYYSQIVNDFQKGDIAEGYSVSREKKESFPLTVTSAQKNPTAFYLCASSIGPSYEQYFGPGTRLTVT.

The chain carries TRBV7-2 and TRBJ1-1; a weak D match, TRBD1 (5 bases). V was trimmed by 1 base and J by 5 bases, leaving 11 bases between them. The CDR3 totals 14 residues. CDR1 is SGHTA and CDR2 is FQGNSA in the germline V gene. CDR3 protein: CASSLVGGGTEAFF. The CDR3 region has the DNA TGTGCCAGCAGCTTAGTTGGGGGGGGGACTGAAGCTTTCTTT.

The chain recombines TRBV2 with TRBJ2-1; possible D gene TRBD2, 5 bases. Trimming took off 7 bases at V and 5 bases at J, with 18 bases between the two ends. CDR1 is SNHLY and CDR2 is FYNNEI in the germline V gene. The CDR3 runs 15 residues. Here the CDR3 reads CASILSGSPNNEQFF. In nucleotides, the CDR3 is TGTGCCAGCATCCTGAGTGGGAGCCCGAACAATGAGCAGTTCTTC.

This clone was found once. J is TRBJ1-5 and V is TRBV2, with D perhaps TRBD1 (5 bases). With 5 bases removed from V and 4 bases from J, the gap between germline ends came to 18 bases. The germline gives CDR1 SNHLY, CDR2 FYNNEI. The CDR3 sequence is 16 residues long. The CDR3 loop reads CASSRLGTGGNQPQHF. CDR3 coding DNA: TGTGCCAGCAGTCGTCTCGGGACCGGCGGTAATCAGCCCCAGCATTTT.

Points on this clone: The same CDR3 also results from other DNA sequences found in this sample. This chain links TRBV28 with TRBJ2-1, with 11 bases matching TRBD2. Germline V gene lookup returns CDR1 MDHEN and CDR2 SYDVKM. The length of the CDR3 is 15 residues. With V trimmed by 5 bases and J by 4 bases, 4 bases remained unmatched. CDR3 amino acids: CASSLAGGLYNEQFF. Here the CDR3 DNA reads TGTGCCAGCAGTCTAGCGGGGGGCCTTTACAATGAGCAGTTCTTC. Drawing the rest from reference TRBV28 and TRBJ2-1, the complete variable domain is DVKVTQSSRYLVKRTGEKVFLECVQDMDHENMFWYRQDPGLGLRLIYFSYDVKMKEKGDIPEGYSVSREKKERFSLILESASTNQTSMYLCASSLAGGLYNEQFFGPGTRLTVL.

The rearrangement uses TRBV4-2 and TRBJ2-7, with D possibly being TRBD2 (5 bases). The CDR3 runs to 14 residues. Trimming removed 0 bases from V and 2 bases from J, with 8 bases in between. The V gene's germline CDR1 is LGHNA and CDR2 YNFKEQ. The CDR3 nucleotides are TGTGCCAGCAGCCAAGATACGGGAACCTACGAGCAGTACTTC. It translates to CASSQDTGTYEQYF.

The genes are TRBV19 and TRBJ1-6; 7 nucleotides match TRBD1. J lost 6 bases, V lost 7 bases, and 3 bases had no gene match. Germline CDR1 is LNHDA and CDR2 is SQIVND (reference sequence). The CDR3 contains 13 residues. DNA of the CDR3: TGTGCCAGTACCACAGGGGCTAATTCACCCCTCCACTTT. Encoded protein: CASTTGANSPLHF.

The V gene is TRBV11-2, the J gene TRBJ1-2; D is possibly TRBD1 (6 bases). The CDR3 has 18 residues. V dropped 0 bases and J dropped 1 base, with 18 bases sitting between them. CDR1 SGHAT and CDR2 FQNNGV come from the germline V gene. In nucleotides, the CDR3 is TGTGCCAGCAGCTTAGACCGCCCCCGGGGGGCTAATAACTATGGCTACACCTTC. Its translation is CASSLDRPRGANNYGYTF. Combining the CDR3 with reference TRBV11-2 and TRBJ1-2 gives the whole variable domain EAGVAQSPRYKIIEKRQSVAFWCNPISGHATLYWYQQILGQGPKLLIQFQNNGVVDDSQLPKDRFSAERLKGVDSTLKIQPAKLEDSAVYLCASSLDRPRGANNYGYTFGSGTRLTVV.

The chain joins TRBV29-1 to TRBJ1-5, with D tentatively TRBD1 (5 bases). The CDR3 consists of 14 residues. Germline-derived CDR1 and CDR2 are SQVTM and ANQGSEA. The V end lost 7 bases, the J end lost 5 bases, and 18 bases lay between the germline ends. Written as DNA, the CDR3 is TGCAGCGCCACGGGGGGAGGGCGAGATCAGCCCCAGCATTTT. It encodes CSATGGGRDQPQHF.

The chain is built from TRBV18 and TRBJ1-6; no clear D. With 2 bases removed from V and 8 bases from J, the gap between germline ends came to 10 bases. The CDR3 length is 14 residues. CDR1 is KGHSH, CDR2 LQKENI, per germline. Written as DNA, the CDR3 is TGTGCCAGCTCACCAGGGAACAGAGATTCACCCCTCCACTTT. Protein product: CASSPGNRDSPLHF. The full variable domain, its missing parts supplied by reference TRBV18 and TRBJ1-6, is NAGVMQNPRHLVRRRGQEARLRCSPMKGHSHVYWYRQLPEEGLKFMVYLQKENIIDESGMPKERFSAEFPKEGPSILRIQQVVRGDSAAYFCASSPGNRDSPLHFGNGTRLTVT.

The sample holds one count of this clone. V is TRBV30 and J is TRBJ1-5, with D perhaps matching TRBD1 (5 bases). Germline V gene data show CDR1 as GTSNPN and CDR2 as SVGIG (reference sequence). Trimming removed 0 bases at V and 2 bases at J, with 8 bases between. The CDR3 is 14 residues long. CDR3 loop: CAWSVQQGNQPQHF. CDR3 coding DNA: TGTGCCTGGAGTGTACAACAGGGCAATCAGCCCCAGCATTTT.

The chain uses TRBV19 and TRBJ2-7, with 9 bases aligning to TRBD1. There are 14 residues in the CDR3. The trim removed 5 bases at V and 3 bases at J, leaving 5 bases unmatched. CDR1 is LNHDA and CDR2 is SQIVND in the germline V gene (reference sequence). CDR3 nucleotide sequence: TGTGCCAGTAGTTTCCGACAGGGGGACTACGAGCAGTACTTC. Translating it yields CASSFRQGDYEQYF.

This chain joins TRBV7-9 and TRBJ2-3, with a tentative D call TRBD1 (6 bases). The length of the CDR3 is 13 residues. Germline CDR1 reads SEHNR; CDR2 reads FQNEAQ (reference sequence). Deletions cut 6 bases from V and 3 bases from J, with 10 bases between. For the CDR3, the DNA is TGTGCCAGCAGGCTAGGGGGAACAGATACGCAGTATTTT. This encodes CASRLGGTDTQYF.

V usage is TRBV11-2 and J usage is TRBJ1-3; no clear D gene. CDR1 and CDR2 (germline): SGHAT, FQNNGV. There are 15 residues in the CDR3. The germline V and J ends were trimmed by 1 base and 0 bases, with 7 bases remaining between them. This chain's CDR3 is CASSLAPGSGNTIYF. The DNA for the CDR3 is TGTGCCAGCAGCTTAGCCCCAGGCTCTGGAAACACCATATATTTT.